The next 3 T cell receptor beta chains were all read from a single sample in a study of Ad26.COV2.S vaccination and SARS-CoV-2 variants. Treatment specified: roughly 20 received Ad26.COV2.S at low or high dose, single or two shots; 5 received placebo; per-sample allocation not given. After the first vaccine or placebo injection, samples were drawn on day 63. Only in-frame clones appear in the TCRdb table, and some are missing; sequencing was by immunoSEQ multiplex PCR. The top ten clones hold around 1.9% of a sample with fewer than 400,000 clones, about 91% of them seen once. Sequenced here: peripheral blood, sampled in a trial of Ad26.COV2.S vaccine versus placebo. The receptors stem from a person between 18 and 59 years old who received the Ad26.COV2.S COVID-19 vaccine or a placebo.

CDR3 DNA sequence: TGCGCCAGCAGCCAAGGGGGGGCTAGCGGGATGGTGGCTGTGCAGTTCTTC. As protein: CASSQGGASGMVAVQFF. The gene calls are TRBV4-1 and TRBJ2-1; 9 bases map to TRBD2. The CDR3 loop spans 17 amino acids. The V gene end was trimmed by 1 base and the J gene end by 12 bases; junction bases not matched to a gene: 16. CDR1 is MGHRA, CDR2 YSYEKL, per germline.

The chain has TRBV19 and TRBJ1-1, with TRBD1 matching 7 bases. The CDR3 contains 15 residues. Looked up from germline, CDR1 is LNHDA and CDR2 is SQIVND (reference sequence). The V segment lost 4 bases and the J segment 6 bases; nucleotides outside the gene matches: 11. CDR3 sequence reads: CASSTSDRVGPEAFF. In nucleotides, the CDR3 is TGTGCCAGTAGTACATCCGACAGGGTCGGGCCTGAAGCTTTCTTT.

The chain uses TRBV5-1 and TRBJ2-7, with 8 nucleotides matching TRBD1. The CDR3 sequence is 14 residues long. The germline V gene encodes CDR1 SGHRS and CDR2 YFSETQ. V gave up 4 bases and J gave up 6 bases; unmatched junction bases: 9. The CDR3 is CASSVTGADSEQYF. CDR3 bases: TGCGCCAGCAGCGTGACAGGGGCGGATAGCGAGCAGTACTTC.